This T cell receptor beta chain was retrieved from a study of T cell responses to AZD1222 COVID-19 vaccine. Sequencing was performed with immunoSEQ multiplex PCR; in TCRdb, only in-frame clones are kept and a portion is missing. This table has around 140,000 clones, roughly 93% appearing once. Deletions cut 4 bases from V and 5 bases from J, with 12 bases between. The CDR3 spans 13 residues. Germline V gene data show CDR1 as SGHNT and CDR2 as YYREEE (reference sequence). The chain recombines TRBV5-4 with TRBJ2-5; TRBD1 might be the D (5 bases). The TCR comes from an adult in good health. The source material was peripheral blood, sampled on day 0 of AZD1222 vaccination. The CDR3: CASSPSGLETQYF. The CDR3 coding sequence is TGTGCCAGCAGCCCCTCAGGGCTGGAGACCCAGTACTTC.